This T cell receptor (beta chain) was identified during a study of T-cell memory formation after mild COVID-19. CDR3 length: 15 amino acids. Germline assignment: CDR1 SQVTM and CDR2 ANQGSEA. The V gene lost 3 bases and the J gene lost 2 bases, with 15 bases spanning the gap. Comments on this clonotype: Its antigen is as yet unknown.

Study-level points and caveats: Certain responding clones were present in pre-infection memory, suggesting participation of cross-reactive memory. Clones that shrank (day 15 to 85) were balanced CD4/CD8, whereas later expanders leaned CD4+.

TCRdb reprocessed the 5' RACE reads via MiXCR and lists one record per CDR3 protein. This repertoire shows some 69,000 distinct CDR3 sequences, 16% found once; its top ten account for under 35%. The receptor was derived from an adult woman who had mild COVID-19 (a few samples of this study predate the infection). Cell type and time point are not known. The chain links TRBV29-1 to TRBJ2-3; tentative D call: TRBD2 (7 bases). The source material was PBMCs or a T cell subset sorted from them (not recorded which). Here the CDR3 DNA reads TGCAGCGTTGATAAGGGGGGGGACCTCACAGATACGCAGTATTTT. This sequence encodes CSVDKGGDLTDTQYF.